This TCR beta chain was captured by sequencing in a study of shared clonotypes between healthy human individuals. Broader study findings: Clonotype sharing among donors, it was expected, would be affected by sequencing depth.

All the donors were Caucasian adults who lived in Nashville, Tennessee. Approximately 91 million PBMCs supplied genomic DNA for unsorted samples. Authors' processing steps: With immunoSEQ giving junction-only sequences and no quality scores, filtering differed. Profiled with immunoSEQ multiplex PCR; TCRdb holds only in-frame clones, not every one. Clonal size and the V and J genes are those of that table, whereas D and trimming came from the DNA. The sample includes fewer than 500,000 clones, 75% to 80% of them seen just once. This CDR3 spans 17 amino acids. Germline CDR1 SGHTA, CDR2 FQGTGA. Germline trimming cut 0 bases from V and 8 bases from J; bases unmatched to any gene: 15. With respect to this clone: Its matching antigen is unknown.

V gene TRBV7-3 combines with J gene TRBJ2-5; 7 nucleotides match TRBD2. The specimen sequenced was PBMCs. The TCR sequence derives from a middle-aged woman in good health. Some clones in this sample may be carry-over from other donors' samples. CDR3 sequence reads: CASSLTPGREGRLTQYF. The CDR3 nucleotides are TGTGCCAGCAGCTTAACCCCCGGCAGGGAGGGGCGCCTCACCCAGTACTTC.